This note documents a single TCR beta chain sequence. This clone's antigen is unknown. No base quality information exists; no much larger clone differs at one position. This record comes from a study of T cell changes during pregnancy in multiple sclerosis (dated by TCRdb to about 2019). The study in broad terms: The study examined how the T cell repertoire changed over the course of pregnancy in women with multiple sclerosis.

The library was obtained by the immunoSEQ multiplex PCR assay. Not all clones reach the TCRdb copy of this immuneACCESS table, which keeps in-frame sequences only. Checked studies attribute under half of the gap to unresolved V genes and leave the rest unexplained. This sample has about 110,000 clones in its table, and around 93% of those were observed once. The ten top clones hold approximately 1.6% of the sample. From its cysteine to its phenylalanine, the CDR3 spans 12 amino acids. The kept DNA is CDR3 alone, 36 bases in frame from the first base. The germline V gene sets CDR1 to SQVTM and CDR2 to ANQGSEA. Clipping removes 7 bases from V and 1 base from J, with 2 as the unmatched junction base count.

The input for sequencing was peripheral blood, taken after pregnancy. The chain uses TRBV29-1 and TRBJ2-3; TRBD2 aligns with 7 central bases. This sequence originates from a female donor with multiple sclerosis, enrolled in a pregnancy study. The CDR3 corresponds to CSAAGGTDTQYF. At the DNA level, the sequence is TGCAGCGCCGCGGGGGGCACAGATACGCAGTATTTT.